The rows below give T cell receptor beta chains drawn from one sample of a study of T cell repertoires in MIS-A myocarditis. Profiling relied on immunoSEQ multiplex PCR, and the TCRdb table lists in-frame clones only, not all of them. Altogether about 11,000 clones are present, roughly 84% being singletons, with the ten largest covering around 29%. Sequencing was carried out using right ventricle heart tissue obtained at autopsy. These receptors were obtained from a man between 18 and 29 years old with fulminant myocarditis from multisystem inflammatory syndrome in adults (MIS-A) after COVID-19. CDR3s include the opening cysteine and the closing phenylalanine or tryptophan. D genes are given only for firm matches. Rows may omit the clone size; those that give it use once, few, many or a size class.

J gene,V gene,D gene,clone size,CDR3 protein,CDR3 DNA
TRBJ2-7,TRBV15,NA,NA,CATSRGVGSSYEQYF,TGTGCCACCAGCAGAGGGGTAGGCAGCTCCTACGAGCAGTACTTC
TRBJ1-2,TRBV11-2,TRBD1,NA,CASSRTGSHYGYTF,TGTGCCAGCAGTCGGACAGGGTCGCACTATGGCTACACCTTC
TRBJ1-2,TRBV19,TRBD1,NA,CASSFPNPRQGYYGYTF,TGTGCCAGTAGTTTTCCAAACCCGAGACAGGGGTACTATGGCTACACCTTC
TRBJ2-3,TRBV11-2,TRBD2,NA,CASRDDSGNTDTQYF,TGTGCCAGCAGGGACGATAGCGGGAACACAGATACGCAGTATTTT
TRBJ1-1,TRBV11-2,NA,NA,CASSLFMSVTEAFF,TGTGCCAGCAGCTTGTTTATGTCAGTCACTGAAGCTTTCTTT
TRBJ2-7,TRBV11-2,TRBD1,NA,CASSLTNTGTGLGEQYF,TGTGCCAGCAGCCTCACGAACACCGGGACAGGGTTGGGCGAGCAGTACTTC
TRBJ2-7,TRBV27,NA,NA,CASSLWWPRTSTKEQYF,TGTGCCAGCAGTTTATGGTGGCCACGGACTTCGACAAAGGAGCAGTACTTC
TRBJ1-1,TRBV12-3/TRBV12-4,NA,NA,CASSSPSVTFF,TGTGCCAGCAGTTCTCCATCGGTCACGTTTTTT
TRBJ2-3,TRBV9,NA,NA,CASSVGGADTDTQYF,TGTGCCAGCAGCGTAGGCGGGGCAGACACAGATACGCAGTATTTT
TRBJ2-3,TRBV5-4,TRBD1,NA,CASSSRQGADTQYF,TGTGCCAGCAGCTCCAGACAGGGCGCAGATACGCAGTATTTT
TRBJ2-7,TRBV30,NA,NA,CAWSGAFYEQYF,TGTGCCTGGAGTGGAGCATTCTACGAGCAGTACTTC
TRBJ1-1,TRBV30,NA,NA,CAWSVPRPAFF,TGTGCCTGGAGTGTACCCCGACCAGCTTTCTTT
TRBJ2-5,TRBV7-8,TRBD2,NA,CASSPRVLSGGHLETQYF,TGTGCCAGCAGCCCCCGCGTTCTTAGCGGGGGTCATTTAGAAACCCAGTACTTC
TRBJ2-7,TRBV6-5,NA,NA,CASSLAELANEQYF,TGTGCCAGCAGTTTGGCTGAGCTAGCGAACGAGCAGTACTTC
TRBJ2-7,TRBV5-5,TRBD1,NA,CASSIDRDSIYEQYF,TGTGCCAGCAGCATTGACAGGGATTCGATCTACGAGCAGTACTTC
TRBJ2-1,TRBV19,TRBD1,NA,CASGQGEREEQFF,TGTGCCAGTGGACAGGGGGAAAGAGAAGAGCAGTTCTTC
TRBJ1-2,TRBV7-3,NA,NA,CASSRDGSTNYGYTF,TGTGCCAGCAGCAGGGACGGTTCCACTAACTATGGCTACACCTTC
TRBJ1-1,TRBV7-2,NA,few,CASSSRGGTEAFF,TGTGCCAGCAGCTCTCGGGGGGGCACTGAAGCTTTCTTT
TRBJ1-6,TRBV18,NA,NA,CASSYNRDARNSPLHF,TGTGCCAGCTCATACAACCGGGACGCCCGCAATTCACCCCTCCACTTT
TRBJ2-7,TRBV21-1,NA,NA,CASRSEGRGTYEQYF,TGTGCCAGCAGATCCGAGGGGAGGGGGACCTACGAGCAGTACTTC
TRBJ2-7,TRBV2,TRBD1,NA,CASSKRGTGSNEQYF,TGTGCCAGCAGCAAGAGAGGGACAGGGAGCAACGAGCAGTACTTC
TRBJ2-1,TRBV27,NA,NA,CASSRGQGSNEQFF,TGTGCCAGCAGTAGGGGCCAGGGGTCCAATGAGCAGTTCTTC
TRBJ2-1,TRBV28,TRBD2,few,CASSMGLADTDEQFF,TGTGCCAGCAGCATGGGACTAGCGGATACCGATGAGCAGTTCTTC
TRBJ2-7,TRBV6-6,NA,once,CASSYSGQSPEQYF,TGTGCCAGCAGTTACTCGGGACAATCCCCCGAGCAGTACTTC
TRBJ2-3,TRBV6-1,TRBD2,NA,CASSAGLAGGPDTQYF,TGTGCCAGCAGTGCCGGACTAGCGGGGGGGCCAGATACGCAGTATTTT
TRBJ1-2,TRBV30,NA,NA,CAWNSGGHGYTF,TGTGCCTGGAATAGTGGCGGACATGGCTACACCTTC
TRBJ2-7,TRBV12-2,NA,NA,CASRYSYDVGQISYEQYF,TGTGCAAGTCGCTACTCCTACGATGTGGGACAGATCTCCTACGAGCAGTACTTC
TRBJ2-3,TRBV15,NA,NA,CATSRDFQGADTQYF,TGTGCCACCAGCAGAGATTTTCAGGGTGCAGATACGCAGTATTTT
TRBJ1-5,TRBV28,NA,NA,CASISVSVNQPQHF,TGTGCCAGCATTTCGGTGTCGGTCAATCAGCCCCAGCATTTT
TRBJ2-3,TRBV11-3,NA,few,CASSLDRRTDTQYF,TGTGCCAGCAGCTTAGACCGGAGGACAGATACGCAGTATTTT
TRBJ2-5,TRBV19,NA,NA,CASSIRPSVQETQYF,TGTGCCAGTAGTATTCGGCCATCCGTCCAAGAGACCCAGTACTTC
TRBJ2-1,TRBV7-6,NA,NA,CASSLAGASSYNEQFF,TGTGCCAGCAGCTTAGCAGGGGCTAGCTCCTACAATGAGCAGTTCTTC
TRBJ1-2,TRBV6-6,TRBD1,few,CASSQGTAYGYTF,TGTGCCAGCAGCCAAGGGACAGCCTATGGCTACACCTTC